The clone carrying this T cell receptor beta chain was observed a few times. No antigen is known for it. Germline values: CDR1 SGHTA, CDR2 FQGNSA. The CDR3 spans 15 residues. The ends lost 0 bases at V and 4 bases at J; junction bases unmatched: 3. This specimen belongs to a study of T cells after yellow fever vaccination. Study-wide results and limits: Subsequent to the booster, the majority of primary-vaccination clones reappeared (around 96% CD4, 85% to 90% CD8).

TCRdb reprocessed the 5' RACE reads via MiXCR and lists one record per CDR3 protein. The profile covers 400,000 or so distinct CDR3 sequences, with roughly a sixth appearing a single time and 18% taken by the ten largest. This receptor was obtained from a man between 18 and 35 years old who received the YFV17D yellow fever vaccine. V usage is TRBV7-2 and J usage is TRBJ2-7; TRBD1 aligns across 10 bases. The sequenced sample was PBMCs, obtained before the yellow fever booster vaccination. CDR3 sequence reads: CASSLAGTGEYEQYF. Written as DNA, the CDR3 is TGTGCCAGCAGCTTAGCGGGGACAGGGGAATACGAGCAGTACTTC. Full variable domain (outside the CDR3, taken from reference TRBV7-2 and TRBJ2-7): GAGVSQSPSNKVTEKGKDVELRCDPISGHTALYWYRQSLGQGLEFLIYFQGNSAPDKSGLPSDRFSAERTGGSVSTLTIQRTQQEDSAVYLCASSLAGTGEYEQYFGPGTRLTVT.